The T cell receptor (beta chain) under discussion was sequenced for a study of lymphopenia after photon versus proton radiotherapy. Findings and limits, study-wide: Only patients who died were analyzed for survival; proton advantage is unproven. After the lymphocyte nadir, photon-treated repertoires showed oligoclonal expansion, especially of CD8+ Temra cells. A bigger post-nadir fall in TCR diversity correlated inversely with survival time in deceased patients. Proton therapy kept repertoires fairly stable, unlike photons, which gained effector/memory cells.

Using immunoSEQ multiplex PCR, the repertoire was profiled, and TCRdb retains in-frame clones only, with some absent. The repertoire holds approximately 65,000 clones, with approximately 90% as singletons. CDR3 size: 12 residues. V was pared by 6 bases and J by 4 bases, with 9 bases between. Germline lookup yields CDR1 MNHNS and CDR2 SASEGT. Comments on this clone: Its matching antigen is unknown.

J is TRBJ1-2 and V is TRBV6-1; D unclear. The sample was peripheral blood, taken from a patient treated with photon-based radiotherapy. This receptor was obtained from a woman in her 70s with pancreatic cancer. The CDR3 spells CASRMAGYGYTF. For the CDR3, the DNA is TGTGCCAGCAGGATGGCTGGCTATGGCTACACCTTC.